Listed here is a single T cell receptor (beta chain). The data stem from a study of blood T cells in healthy people across ages. Overall study context: About one barcoded beta molecule per two T cells was captured by template switching.

Next came a second PCR, run for about 6 to 11 cycles, which used a sample-barcoded 5' primer along with a J-beta primer mix. TCRdb re-derived calls from the 5' RACE reads in MiXCR, one entry per CDR3 protein. This table holds 1 million or so distinct CDR3 sequences, 20% to 25% found once. The data were also submitted as part of a second study, on T cells of mothers and their children. This second study says: At a rate of 1.5 ug per 15 ul, cDNA synthesis received all of the extracted RNA. There were over 8.5 million TCR beta CDR3 reads from each mother and about 3 million from each child.

The sample taken for sequencing was blood. The receptor comes from a girl between 2 and 10 years old in good health.

This CDR3 is CASSQENRMGYEQYF. The CDR3 DNA reads TGCGCCAGCAGCCAAGAAAATCGGATGGGCTACGAGCAGTACTTC. This rearrangement joins TRBV4-1 to TRBJ2-7; D uncertain. This CDR3 is 15 amino acids long. Trimming cost V 0 bases and J 3 bases, with 12 bases left between them. Germline values: CDR1 MGHRA, CDR2 YSYEKL.